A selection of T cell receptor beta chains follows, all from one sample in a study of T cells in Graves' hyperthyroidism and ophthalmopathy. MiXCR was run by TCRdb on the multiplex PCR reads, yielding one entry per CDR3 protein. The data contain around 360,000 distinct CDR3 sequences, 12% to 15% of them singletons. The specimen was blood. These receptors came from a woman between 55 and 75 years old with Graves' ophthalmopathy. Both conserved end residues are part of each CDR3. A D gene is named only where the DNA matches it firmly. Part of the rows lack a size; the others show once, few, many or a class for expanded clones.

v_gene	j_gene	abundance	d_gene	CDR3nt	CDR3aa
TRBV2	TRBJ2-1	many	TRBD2	TGTGCCAGCAAAGCGGGAGTGACGGATGAGCAGTTCTTC	CASKAGVTDEQFF
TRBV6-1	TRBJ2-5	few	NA	TGTGCCAGCAGGAAGTTGGGTGAGACCCAGTACTTC	CASRKLGETQYF
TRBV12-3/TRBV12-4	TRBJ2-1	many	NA	TGTGCCAGCAGTTCCGGGACTCCGAGGGGCGAGCAGTTCTTC	CASSSGTPRGEQFF
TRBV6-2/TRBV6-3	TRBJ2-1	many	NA	TGTGCCAGCACCTATTCGGGGGTATACAATGAGCAGTTCTTC	CASTYSGVYNEQFF
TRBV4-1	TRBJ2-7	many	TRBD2	TGCGCCAGCAGCCAAGACTACACAGCGGGAGGGCCGCGCGAGCAGTACTTC	CASSQDYTAGGPREQYF
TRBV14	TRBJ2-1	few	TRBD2	TGTGCCAGCAGCCTCTTCGTCGGGAGGGCCCTGAATGAGCAGTTCTTC	CASSLFVGRALNEQFF
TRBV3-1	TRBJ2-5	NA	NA	TGTGCCAGCAGCTCAGAACCCCTTTTGTACCAAGAGACCCAGTACTTC	CASSSEPLLYQETQYF
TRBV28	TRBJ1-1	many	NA	TGTGCCAGCGGTCCCGGGCCCAACACTGAAGCTTTCTTT	CASGPGPNTEAFF
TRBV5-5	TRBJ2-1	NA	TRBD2	TGTGCCAGCAGCTTGCCCACGGGAGGGCCAGGAAATGAGCAGTTCTTC	CASSLPTGGPGNEQFF
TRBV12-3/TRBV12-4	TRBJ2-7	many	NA	TGTGCCAGCAGCCATGGGACCCCATACGAGCAGTACTTC	CASSHGTPYEQYF
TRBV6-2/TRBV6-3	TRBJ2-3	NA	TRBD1	TGTGCCAGCAGTTACTCCGGGACAGGGGCTTACACGGATACGCAGTATTTT	CASSYSGTGAYTDTQYF
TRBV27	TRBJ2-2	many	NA	TGTGCCAGCAGCCAGGACAGAGCTACCGGGGAGCTGTTTTTT	CASSQDRATGELFF
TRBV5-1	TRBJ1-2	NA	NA	TGCGCCAGCAGCTTGGGGGACACACTTGGCTACACCTTC	CASSLGDTLGYTF
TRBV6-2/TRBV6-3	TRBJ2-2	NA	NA	TGTGCCAGCAGTTACCAGAGTGGAAAGGATTTGTTCGGGGAGCTGTTTTTT	CASSYQSGKDLFGELFF
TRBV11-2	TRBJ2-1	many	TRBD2	TGTGCCAGCAGCCCCCGACTAGCGGGGGATGAGCAGTTCTTC	CASSPRLAGDEQFF
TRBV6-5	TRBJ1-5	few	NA	TGTGCCAGCAGTTACTCGATCGGTCAGGGCGGGCAGCCCCAGCATTTT	CASSYSIGQGGQPQHF
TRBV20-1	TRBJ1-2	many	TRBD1	TGCAGTGCCCAGGACAGGTCCTATGGCTACACCTTC	CSAQDRSYGYTF
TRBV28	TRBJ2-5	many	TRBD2	TGTGCCAGCAGGCCTGAACTAGCGGGAAGAGAGACCCAGTACTTC	CASRPELAGRETQYF
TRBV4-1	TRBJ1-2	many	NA	TGCGCCAGCAGCCAAGTGCAGGACGGTGGCTACACCTTC	CASSQVQDGGYTF
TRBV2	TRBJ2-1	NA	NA	TGTGCCAGCAGTGAACTCAGGCAGGGGGGCAATGAGCAGTTCTTC	CASSELRQGGNEQFF
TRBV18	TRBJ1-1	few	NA	TGTGCCAGCTCACCACCTCCCACACTGAACACTGAAGCTTTCTTT	CASSPPPTLNTEAFF
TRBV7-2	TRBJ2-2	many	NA	TGTGCCAGCAGCGTACAGGGCGCCGGGGAGCTGTTTTTT	CASSVQGAGELFF
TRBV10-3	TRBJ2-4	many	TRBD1	TGTGCCATCAGTGAGTCGGGGACAGGGGATACAAACATTCAGTACTTC	CAISESGTGDTNIQYF
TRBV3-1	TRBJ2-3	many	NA	TGTGCCAGCAGCCCAGCGACTACTAGCACAGATACGCAGTATTTT	CASSPATTSTDTQYF
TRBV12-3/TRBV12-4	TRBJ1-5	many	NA	TGTGCCAGCAGCCTCGCCGCGGTTAGCAATCAGCCCCAGCATTTT	CASSLAAVSNQPQHF
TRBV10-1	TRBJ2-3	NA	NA	TGCGCCAGCACGAACAGGGTTGGGACGCAGTATTTT	CASTNRVGTQYF
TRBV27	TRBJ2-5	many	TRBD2	TGTGCCAGCAGTCCCCTCTTGGCGGGAGGTCTCTCCCAAGAGACCCAGTACTTC	CASSPLLAGGLSQETQYF
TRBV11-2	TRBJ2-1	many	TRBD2	TGTGCCAGCACTAATACTGGGGGAGGGCACTACAATGAGCAGTTCTTC	CASTNTGGGHYNEQFF
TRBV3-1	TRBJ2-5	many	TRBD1	TGTGCCAGCAGCCAAGAGGACAGGGAAGAGACCCAGTACTTC	CASSQEDREETQYF
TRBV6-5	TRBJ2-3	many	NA	TGTGCCAGCAGTTACTCGGGGGCATCAAGCACAGATACGCAGTATTTT	CASSYSGASSTDTQYF
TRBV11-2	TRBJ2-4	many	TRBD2	TGTGCCAGCAGCTATGGGAGGGCCGGCAAAAACATTCAGTACTTC	CASSYGRAGKNIQYF
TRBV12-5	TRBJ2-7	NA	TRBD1	TGTGCTAGTGGTTTGCCACCCGGGGCCGGGACAGGGGACACCTACGAGCAGTACTTC	CASGLPPGAGTGDTYEQYF
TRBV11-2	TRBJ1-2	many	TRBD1	TGTGCCAGCAGTAATGACAGGGGTCCTTATGGCTACACCTTC	CASSNDRGPYGYTF
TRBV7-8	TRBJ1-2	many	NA	TGTGCCAGCAGCTTAGCGGGACATACGTACTATGGCTACACCTTC	CASSLAGHTYYGYTF
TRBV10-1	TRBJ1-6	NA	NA	TGCGCCTTCTCAGGGAGCTCCTATAATTCACCCCTCCACTTT	CAFSGSSYNSPLHF
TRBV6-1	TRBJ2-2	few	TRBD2	TGTGCCAGCAGTGATTGGACTAGCGGATGGAACACCGGGGAGCTGTTTTTT	CASSDWTSGWNTGELFF
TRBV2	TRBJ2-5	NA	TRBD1	TGTGCCAGCAGTGGAGGGGACAGCTTCCAAGAGACCCAGTACTTC	CASSGGDSFQETQYF
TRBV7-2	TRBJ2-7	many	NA	TGTGCCAGCAGCCCCCACTTAGGGGCCTCCTACGAGCAGTACTTC	CASSPHLGASYEQYF
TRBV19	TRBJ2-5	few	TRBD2	TGTGCCAGTAGTATCCCCTCGGGACTAGCGGGAGGACGGGAGACCCAGTACTTC	CASSIPSGLAGGRETQYF
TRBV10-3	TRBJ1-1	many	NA	TGTGCCATCAGTGTGGGGGAGAACACTGAAGCTTTCTTT	CAISVGENTEAFF
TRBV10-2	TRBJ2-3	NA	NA	TGCGCCACCGGGGTAACAACGGATACGCAGTATTTT	CATGVTTDTQYF
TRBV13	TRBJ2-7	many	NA	TGTGCCAGCAGCTTAGGACCAGCGAGCTCCTACGAGCAGTACTTC	CASSLGPASSYEQYF
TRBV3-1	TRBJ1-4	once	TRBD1	TGTGCCAGCAGCTCTACTGAGAGGGGGCGATGGGGAGAAAAACTGTTTTTT	CASSSTERGRWGEKLFF
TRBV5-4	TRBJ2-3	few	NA	TGTGCCAGCGGGTCAGAGAGGGGGTCGACAGATACGCAGTATTTT	CASGSERGSTDTQYF
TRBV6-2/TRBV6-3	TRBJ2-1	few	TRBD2	TGTGCCAGCAGCCAGACTAGCGGAGGGAAGGTGTTCTTC	CASSQTSGGKVFF
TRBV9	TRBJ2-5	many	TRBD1	TGTGCCAGCAGCGGGACAGGGGTTGAGACCCAGTACTTC	CASSGTGVETQYF
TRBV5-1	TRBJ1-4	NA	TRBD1	TGCGCCAGCAGCCGGGACAGCACACTGTTGATCGAAAAACTGTTTTTT	CASSRDSTLLIEKLFF
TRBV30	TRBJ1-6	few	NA	TGTGCCTGGAGTGCAGGGCGCACAAATTCACCCCTCCACTTT	CAWSAGRTNSPLHF
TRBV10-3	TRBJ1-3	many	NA	TGTGCCATCAGTGGGCCGGGGCTGAAATCTGGAAACACCATATATTTT	CAISGPGLKSGNTIYF
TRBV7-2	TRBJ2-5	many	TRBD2	TGTGCCAGCAGCTTCAGTAGCGGGTGGCTTATCCAAGAGACCCAGTACTTC	CASSFSSGWLIQETQYF
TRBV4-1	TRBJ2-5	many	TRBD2	TGCGCCTGCCCCCTTAGCGGGAGGGGAAAGACCCAGTACTTC	CACPLSGRGKTQYF